The clone carrying this T cell receptor (beta chain) was observed a few times. Trimming left V 6 bases short and J 0 bases short, with 12 bases between. Germline V gene sequence: CDR1 MNHEY, CDR2 SMNVEV (reference sequence). The CDR3 totals 15 residues. The data were obtained in a study of blood T cell repertoires in COVID-19. Data came from immunoSEQ multiplex PCR; TCRdb stores just in-frame clones and leaves some out. The sample consists of about 370,000 clones, over 75% of them appearing once. The chain employs TRBV27 and TRBJ1-3; D gene unclear. The sequence was collected from a man aged 18 to 29 who had recovered from COVID-19. Sequencing was performed on PBMCs or T cells enriched from blood (not recorded which). CDR3 sequence: CASSMSWSSGNTIYF. For the CDR3, the DNA is TGTGCCAGCAGCATGTCTTGGAGCTCTGGAAACACCATATATTTT.